Listed below are T cell receptor beta chains from one sample, sequenced in a study of circulating and synovial CD4+ cells in juvenile arthritis. Some clones are missing from TCRdb's copy, which holds only in-frame ones; the method was immunoSEQ multiplex PCR. Here the sample spans about 33,000 clones, roughly 96% being singletons. The sample consisted of CD4+ T cells from blood. These receptor sequences come from a human donor with juvenile idiopathic arthritis. Both conserved end residues are part of each CDR3. D genes are given only for firm matches. Not all rows give a size; the values are once, few, many and, for expanded clones, a class.

v_gene	d_gene	j_gene	abundance	CDR3aa	CDR3nt
TRBV6-6	NA	TRBJ1-4	NA	CASSSPTGVDEKLFF	TGTGCCAGCAGTTCCCCCACAGGTGTAGATGAAAAACTGTTTTTT
TRBV28	NA	TRBJ2-3	NA	CASSRTGTDTQYF	TGTGCCAGCAGTCGGACAGGCACAGATACGCAGTATTTT
TRBV27	TRBD2	TRBJ2-3	once	CASSTPSGGTDTQYF	TGTGCCAGCAGTACCCCCAGCGGGGGCACAGATACGCAGTATTTT
TRBV28	TRBD1	TRBJ2-1	NA	CASKGGDYNEQFF	TGTGCCAGCAAAGGGGGCGACTACAATGAGCAGTTCTTC
TRBV19	NA	TRBJ2-3	NA	CASSVARVTSTDTQYF	TGTGCCAGTAGTGTTGCCAGGGTAACTAGCACAGATACGCAGTATTTT
TRBV4-1	TRBD1	TRBJ1-5	NA	CASSRVTGISNQPQHF	TGCGCCAGCAGCCGCGTGACAGGGATAAGCAATCAGCCCCAGCATTTT
TRBV28	NA	TRBJ2-7	NA	CASSLAREQYF	TGTGCCAGCAGCCTAGCGAGGGAGCAGTACTTC
TRBV9	TRBD1	TRBJ1-5	few	CVPGTDNQPQHF	TGTGTACCCGGGACAGACAATCAGCCCCAGCATTTT
TRBV5-6	NA	TRBJ1-3	NA	CASSLTFFQEVGNTIYF	TGTGCCAGCAGCTTGACATTTTTCCAAGAGGTGGGAAACACCATATATTTT
TRBV7-9	TRBD2	TRBJ2-1	NA	CASSLDLAGEQFF	TGTGCCAGCAGCTTAGACTTAGCGGGGGAGCAGTTCTTC
TRBV9	TRBD1	TRBJ2-3	NA	CASSGGGHRDTQYF	TGTGCCAGCAGCGGAGGGGGCCATAGGGATACGCAGTATTTT